One and the same sample provided the 21 T cell receptor beta chains below, sequenced in a study of blood T cells in healthy people across ages. A second about 6 to 12 cycle PCR used barcoded and J-beta primers. TCRdb re-analysed the 5' RACE reads in MiXCR, keeping a single row per CDR3 protein. The repertoire holds 800,000 to 1,300,000 distinct CDR3 sequences, with 25% as singletons. The sample was also linked to a second study, of T cells of mothers and their children.

The sample taken for sequencing was blood. Every receptor here comes from a girl aged 2 to 9 in good health.

The chain joins TRBV7-9 to TRBJ2-1; a possible D gene is TRBD2 (6 bases). Germline V CDR1 and CDR2: SEHNR, FQNEAQ (reference sequence). The ends were cut back, 2 bases at V and 8 bases at J, with 13 bases in the middle. The CDR3 is 14 amino acids. The CDR3 bases are TGTGCCAGCAGCTTAATTTTGGAGGGTTATGAGCAGTTCTTC. Translating gives CASSLILEGYEQFF.

For the CDR3, the DNA is TGTGCCAGCAGCCCTCAGGGGGCATCCTACGAGCAGTACTTC. It translates to CASSPQGASYEQYF. V gene TRBV9 combines with J gene TRBJ2-7; 8 positions agree with TRBD1. V gave up 4 bases and J gave up 1 base; unmatched junction bases: 4. CDR3 length: 14 amino acids. The germline gives CDR1 SGDLS, CDR2 YYNGEE.

V and J are TRBV4-3 and TRBJ2-5, with TRBD2 matching 9 bases. The end of the DNA aligns better with TRBJ2-7, so the J call may be wrong. Germline values: CDR1 LGHNA, CDR2 YSLEER. The CDR3 spans 16 residues. The chain's CDR3 is CASSQDIERGAYEQYF. The CDR3 DNA reads TGCGCCAGCAGCCAAGATATCGAGCGGGGGGCCTACGAGCAGTACTTC.

The sample holds many counts of this clonotype. This chain links TRBV28 with TRBJ2-7; D gene unclear. CDR3 length: 12 residues. Germline V gene data show CDR1 as MDHEN and CDR2 as SYDVKM. Trimming took off 5 bases at V and 0 bases at J, with 5 bases between the two ends. The chain's CDR3 is CASSPDSYEQYF. In DNA, the CDR3 is TGTGCCAGCAGTCCCGACTCCTACGAGCAGTACTTC.

The CDR3 nucleotides are TGTGCCAGCACTGACTCCCTCAATGAGCAGTTCTTC. Protein product: CASTDSLNEQFF. This chain joins TRBV6-1 and TRBJ2-1; D is undetermined. V gave up 7 bases and J gave up 6 bases, with 10 bases separating them. Germline assignment: CDR1 MNHNS and CDR2 SASEGT. This CDR3 is 12 amino acids long.

CDR3 nucleotides: TGTGCCGGCGGGGGACCCTACGAGCAGTACTTC. The encoded protein is CAGGGPYEQYF. V usage is TRBV11-2 and J usage is TRBJ2-7, with 7 bases that match TRBD2. This CDR3 has 11 residues. J lost 2 bases, V lost 11 bases, and 3 bases had no gene match. Germline CDR1 reads SGHAT; CDR2 reads FQNNGV.

This clonotype came up a few times. The gene calls are TRBV7-9 and TRBJ2-7; no definite D call. The closer fit of TRBJ2-5 to the DNA end suggests the J call may be wrong. CDR1 is SEHNR and CDR2 is FQNEAQ in the germline V gene (reference sequence). The CDR3 spans 15 residues. The CDR3 DNA reads as TGTGCCAGCAGCTTAAGGAAACAGACCCAAGAGACCCAGTACTTC. It codes for CASSLRKQTQETQYF.

This chain links TRBV29-1 with TRBJ2-5, with D tentatively TRBD2 (5 bases). The DNA end is more similar to TRBJ2-1, so the J call may be wrong. The CDR3 contains 15 residues. Germline loops: CDR1 SQVTM, CDR2 ANQGSEA. The chain's CDR3 is CSVVYWPGKENEQFF. As DNA, the CDR3 is TGCAGCGTGGTTTACTGGCCGGGGAAGGAAAATGAGCAGTTCTTC.

In this sample, this clonotype turned up a few times. The chain links TRBV29-1 to TRBJ2-5; D gene uncertain. CDR1 and CDR2 (germline): SQVTM, ANQGSEA. V lost 4 bases to trimming and J lost 5 bases, with 11 bases between them. The CDR3 is 12 amino acids. The CDR3 sequence is CSVVVAPETQYF. The CDR3, as DNA: TGCAGCGTTGTTGTGGCCCCCGAGACCCAGTACTTC.

This clonotype was observed a few times. The CDR3 DNA reads as TGTGCCAGCAGTCCCTTGGGCCAAATTGAGCAGTACTTC. Translated, it gives CASSPLGQIEQYF. This chain joins TRBV2 and TRBJ2-7; D not resolved. Germline V lookup: CDR1 SNHLY, CDR2 FYNNEI. CDR3 length: 13 residues. V lost 5 bases and J 7 bases, leaving 15 bases between the germline ends.

The rearrangement uses TRBV28 and TRBJ2-1; 12 bases agree with TRBD2. The CDR3 has 14 residues. Trimming cost V 5 bases and J 9 bases; bases outside gene matches: 5. Germline V gene data show CDR1 as MDHEN and CDR2 as SYDVKM. The CDR3 sequence: CASSAGLAGTEQFF. The CDR3 region has the DNA TGTGCCAGCAGTGCCGGACTAGCGGGGACTGAGCAGTTCTTC.

In its sample, this clonotype was seen a few times. The chain employs TRBV7-2 and TRBJ1-5; D possibly corresponds to TRBD1 (5 bases). From germline, CDR1 is SGHTA and CDR2 FQGNSA. The ends were cut back, 2 bases at V and 5 bases at J, with 13 bases in the middle. This CDR3 region has 15 residues. This CDR3 reads CASSLRGGWDQPQHF. CDR3 bases: TGTGCCAGCAGCTTACGCGGGGGATGGGATCAGCCCCAGCATTTT.

The sample holds a few counts of this clonotype. The chain is built from TRBV12-3 or TRBV12-4 and TRBJ1-4; D not resolved. V was cut by 3 bases and J by 7 bases, with 15 bases left in between. CDR3 length: 15 amino acids. CDR3 nucleotide sequence: TGTGCCAGCAGTTTTGAAGCATCTAGGAGTGAAAAACTGTTTTTT. This codes for CASSFEASRSEKLFF.

The table lists this clonotype with a few counts. The chain has TRBV29-1 and TRBJ2-5, with 8 nucleotides matching TRBD1. Gene TRBJ2-7 matches the end of the DNA better, so the J call may be wrong. The CDR3 contains 13 residues. The germline CDR1 and CDR2 sequences are SQVTM and ANQGSEA. The CDR3 loop is CSVAPGGGYEQYF. CDR3 sequence (DNA): TGCAGCGTTGCCCCAGGGGGCGGTTACGAGCAGTACTTC.

This chain connects TRBV20-1 to TRBJ2-5; TRBD1 agrees at 7 bases. The CDR3 extends over 14 amino acids. V was clipped by 3 bases and J by 2 bases; unmatched bases: 6. Germline V gives CDR1 DFQATT, CDR2 SNEGSKA (reference sequence). The CDR3 spells CSASPLDRQETQYF. In DNA form, the CDR3 reads TGCAGTGCTAGCCCCCTGGACAGGCAAGAGACCCAGTACTTC.

The V call is TRBV28, the J call TRBJ1-1; D perhaps matches TRBD1 (6 bases). Trimming pared 8 bases from V and 7 bases from J, leaving 20 bases between. The CDR3 spans 14 residues. The V gene's germline CDR1 is MDHEN and CDR2 SYDVKM. CDR3: CASSPSPRGGEAFF. CDR3 nucleotides: TGTGCCAGCTCTCCTTCCCCCAGGGGTGGTGAAGCTTTCTTT.

The rearrangement joins TRBV7-2 to TRBJ2-3; 12 bases agree with TRBD2. Per germline, CDR1 SGHTA and CDR2 FQGNSA. V dropped 4 bases and J dropped 4; count of bases not matched to a gene: 6. CDR3 length equals 16 residues. This chain's CDR3 is CASSSGLAGLSDTQYF. CDR3 bases: TGTGCCAGCAGCTCCGGACTAGCGGGGCTTTCAGATACGCAGTATTTT.

This chain joins TRBV28 and TRBJ1-2; 11 positions match TRBD1. The CDR3 covers 12 residues. J lost 12 bases, V lost 6 bases, and 6 bases had no gene match. CDR1 and CDR2 from the germline V gene are MDHEN and SYDVKM. CDR3 nucleotides: TGTGCCAGCAGGTGGACAGGGGGCGACGACACCTTC. It encodes CASRWTGGDDTF.

The genes are TRBV29-1 and TRBJ1-1; 9 bases are shared with TRBD1. Trimming removed 4 bases from V and 5 bases from J; junction bases left unmatched: 5. This CDR3 region has 13 residues. Germline CDR1 is SQVTM and CDR2 is ANQGSEA. CDR3 sequence: CSVGTGDRTEAFF. Here the CDR3 DNA reads TGCAGCGTTGGGACAGGGGATAGAACTGAAGCTTTCTTT.

The V gene is TRBV20-1, the J gene TRBJ1-1; D unclear. Deletions cut 2 bases from V and 12 bases from J, with 16 bases between. Germline V gene lookup returns CDR1 DFQATT and CDR2 SNEGSKA (reference sequence). CDR3 length: 12 amino acids. The CDR3 loop reads CSARIPGEVPFF. The DNA of the CDR3 is TGCAGTGCTAGAATTCCGGGAGAGGTTCCTTTCTTT.

This clonotype was observed a handful of times. The chain uses TRBV2 and TRBJ2-3; 10 bases match TRBD2. Germline CDR1 and CDR2: SNHLY and FYNNEI. This CDR3 contains 15 residues. J was trimmed by 4 bases and V by 6 bases; bases with no gene match: 7. CDR3 region: CASRPLAGVADTQYF. The CDR3 DNA is TGTGCCAGCAGGCCTCTAGCGGGAGTGGCAGATACGCAGTATTTT.